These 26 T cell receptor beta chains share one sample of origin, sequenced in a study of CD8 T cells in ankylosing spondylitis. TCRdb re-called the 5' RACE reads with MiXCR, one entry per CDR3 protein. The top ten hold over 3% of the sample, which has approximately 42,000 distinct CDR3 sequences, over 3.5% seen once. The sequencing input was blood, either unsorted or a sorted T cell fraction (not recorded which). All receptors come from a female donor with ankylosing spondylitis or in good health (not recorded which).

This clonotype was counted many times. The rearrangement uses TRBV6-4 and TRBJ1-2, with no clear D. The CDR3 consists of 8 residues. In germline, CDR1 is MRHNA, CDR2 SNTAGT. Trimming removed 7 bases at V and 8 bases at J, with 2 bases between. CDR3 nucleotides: TGTGCCAGCACCGGCTACACCTTC. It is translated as CASTGYTF.

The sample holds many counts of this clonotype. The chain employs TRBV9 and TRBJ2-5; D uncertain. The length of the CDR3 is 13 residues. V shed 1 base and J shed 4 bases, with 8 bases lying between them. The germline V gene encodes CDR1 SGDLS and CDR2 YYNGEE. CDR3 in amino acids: CASSVRQRETQYF. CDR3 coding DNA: TGTGCCAGCAGCGTAAGGCAGAGAGAGACCCAGTACTTC.

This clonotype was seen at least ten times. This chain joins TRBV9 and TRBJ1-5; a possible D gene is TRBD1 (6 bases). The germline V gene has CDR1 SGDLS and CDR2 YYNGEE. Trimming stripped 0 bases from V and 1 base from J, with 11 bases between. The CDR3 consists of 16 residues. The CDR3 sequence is CASSVDGGGSNQPQHF. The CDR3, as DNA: TGTGCCAGCAGCGTAGATGGAGGGGGGAGCAATCAGCCCCAGCATTTT. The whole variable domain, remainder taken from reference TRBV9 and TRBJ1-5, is DSGVTQTPKHLITATGQRVTLRCSPRSGDLSVYWYQQSLDQGLQFLIQYYNGEERAKGNILERFSAQQFPDLHSELNLSSLELGDSALYFCASSVDGGGSNQPQHFGDGTRLSIL.

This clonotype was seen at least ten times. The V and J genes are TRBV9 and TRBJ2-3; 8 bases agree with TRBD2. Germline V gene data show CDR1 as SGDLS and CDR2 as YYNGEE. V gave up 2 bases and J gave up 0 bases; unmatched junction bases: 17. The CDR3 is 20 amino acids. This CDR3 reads CASSVSPRGVHKTSTDTQYF. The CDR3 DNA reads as TGTGCCAGCAGCGTTTCCCCGCGGGGGGTCCATAAAACTAGCACAGATACGCAGTATTTT.

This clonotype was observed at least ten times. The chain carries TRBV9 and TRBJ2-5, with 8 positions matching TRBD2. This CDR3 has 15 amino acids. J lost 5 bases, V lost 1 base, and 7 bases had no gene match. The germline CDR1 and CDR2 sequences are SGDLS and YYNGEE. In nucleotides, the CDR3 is TGTGCCAGCAGCGTAAGCGCGGGGGGTGAGGAGACCCAGTACTTC. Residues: CASSVSAGGEETQYF.

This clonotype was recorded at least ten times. The CDR3 DNA is TGTGCCAGCAGCGTAGATGTGGCGTCAAAGCAAGAGACCCAGTACTTC. Encoded protein: CASSVDVASKQETQYF. The chain recombines TRBV9 with TRBJ2-5, with D hard to call. There are 16 residues in the CDR3. Germline assignment: CDR1 SGDLS and CDR2 YYNGEE. Deletions cut 0 bases from V and 2 bases from J, with 14 bases between.

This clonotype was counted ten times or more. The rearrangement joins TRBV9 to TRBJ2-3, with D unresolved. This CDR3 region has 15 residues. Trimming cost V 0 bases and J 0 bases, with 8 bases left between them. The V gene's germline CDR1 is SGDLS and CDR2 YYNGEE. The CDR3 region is CASSVETTSTDTQYF. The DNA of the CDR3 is TGTGCCAGCAGCGTAGAAACCACTAGCACAGATACGCAGTATTTT.

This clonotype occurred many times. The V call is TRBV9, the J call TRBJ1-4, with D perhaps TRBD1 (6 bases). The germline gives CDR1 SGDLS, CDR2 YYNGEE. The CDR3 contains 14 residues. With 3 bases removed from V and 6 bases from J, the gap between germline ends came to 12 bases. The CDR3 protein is CASSGGGQDEKLFF. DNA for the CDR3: TGTGCCAGCAGCGGCGGGGGGCAGGATGAAAAACTGTTTTTT.

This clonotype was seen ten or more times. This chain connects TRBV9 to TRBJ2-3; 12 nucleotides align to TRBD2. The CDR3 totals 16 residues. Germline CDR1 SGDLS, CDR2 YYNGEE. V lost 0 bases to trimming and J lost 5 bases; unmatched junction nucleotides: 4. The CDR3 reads CASSVGLAGVEDTQYF. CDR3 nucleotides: TGTGCCAGCAGCGTAGGACTAGCGGGGGTTGAAGATACGCAGTATTTT.

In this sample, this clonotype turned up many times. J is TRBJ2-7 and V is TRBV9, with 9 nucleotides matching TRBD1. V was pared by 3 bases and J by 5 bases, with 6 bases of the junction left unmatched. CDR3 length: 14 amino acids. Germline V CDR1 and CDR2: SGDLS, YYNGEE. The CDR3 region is CASSAGTGIHEQYF. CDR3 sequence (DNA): TGTGCCAGCAGCGCCGGGACAGGGATTCACGAGCAGTACTTC.

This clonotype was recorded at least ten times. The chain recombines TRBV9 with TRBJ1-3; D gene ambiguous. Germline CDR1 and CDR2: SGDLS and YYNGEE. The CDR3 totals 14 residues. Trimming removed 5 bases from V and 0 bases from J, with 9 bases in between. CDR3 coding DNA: TGTGCCAGCAGAGGACCGGTCTCTGGAAACACCATATATTTT. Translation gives CASRGPVSGNTIYF.

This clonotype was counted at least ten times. The CDR3 loop reads CASSPRGIRSTDTQYF. CDR3 nucleotide sequence: TGTGCCAGCAGCCCCCGTGGCATCCGGAGCACAGATACGCAGTATTTT. The chain is built from TRBV9 and TRBJ2-3, with D unclear. V was clipped by 4 bases and J by 0 bases, with 15 bases between them. The germline gives CDR1 SGDLS, CDR2 YYNGEE. The CDR3 length is 16 residues.

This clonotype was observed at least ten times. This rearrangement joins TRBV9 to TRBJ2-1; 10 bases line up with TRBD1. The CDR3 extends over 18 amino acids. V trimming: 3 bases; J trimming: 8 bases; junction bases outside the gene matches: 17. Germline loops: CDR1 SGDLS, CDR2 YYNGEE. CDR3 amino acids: CASSASRSGTGVVYEQFF. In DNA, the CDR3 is TGTGCCAGCAGCGCCTCACGGTCCGGGACAGGGGTGGTATATGAGCAGTTCTTC.

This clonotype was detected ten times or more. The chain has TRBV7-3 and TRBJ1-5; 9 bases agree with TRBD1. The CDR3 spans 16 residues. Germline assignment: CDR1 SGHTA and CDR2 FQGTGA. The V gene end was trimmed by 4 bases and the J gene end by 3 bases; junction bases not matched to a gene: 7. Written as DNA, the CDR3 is TGTGCCAGCAGCTCCCACAGGGGGCACTTCAATCAGCCCCAGCATTTT. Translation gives CASSSHRGHFNQPQHF.

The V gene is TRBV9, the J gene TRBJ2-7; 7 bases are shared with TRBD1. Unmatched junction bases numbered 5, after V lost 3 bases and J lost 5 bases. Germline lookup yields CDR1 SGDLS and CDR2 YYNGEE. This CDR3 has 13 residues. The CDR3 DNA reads TGTGCCAGCAGCGGACAGGGCAGTAACGAGCAGTACTTC. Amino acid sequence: CASSGQGSNEQYF.

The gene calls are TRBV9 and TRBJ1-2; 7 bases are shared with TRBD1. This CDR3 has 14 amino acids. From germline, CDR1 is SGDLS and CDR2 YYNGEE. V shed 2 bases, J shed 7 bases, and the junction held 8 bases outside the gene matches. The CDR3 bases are TGTGCCAGCAGCGTGAGTCAGGGGGTCTCTGGCTACACCTTC. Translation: CASSVSQGVSGYTF.

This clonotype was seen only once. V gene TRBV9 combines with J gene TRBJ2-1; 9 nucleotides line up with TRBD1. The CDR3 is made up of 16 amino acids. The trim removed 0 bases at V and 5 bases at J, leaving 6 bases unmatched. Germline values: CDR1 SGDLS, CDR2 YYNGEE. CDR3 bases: TGTGCCAGCAGCGTAGCCGGGACAGGGCTTAACAATGAGCAGTTCTTC. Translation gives CASSVAGTGLNNEQFF. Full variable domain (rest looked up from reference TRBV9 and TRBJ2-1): DSGVTQTPKHLITATGQRVTLRCSPRSGDLSVYWYQQSLDQGLQFLIQYYNGEERAKGNILERFSAQQFPDLHSELNLSSLELGDSALYFCASSVAGTGLNNEQFFGPGTRLTVL.

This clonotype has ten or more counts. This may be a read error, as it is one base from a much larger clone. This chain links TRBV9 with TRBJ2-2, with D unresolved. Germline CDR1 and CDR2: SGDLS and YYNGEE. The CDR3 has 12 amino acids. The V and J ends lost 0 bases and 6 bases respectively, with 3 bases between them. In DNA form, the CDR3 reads TGTGCCAGCAGCGTAGCTGCCGGGGAGCTGTTTTTT. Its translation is CASSVAAGELFF.

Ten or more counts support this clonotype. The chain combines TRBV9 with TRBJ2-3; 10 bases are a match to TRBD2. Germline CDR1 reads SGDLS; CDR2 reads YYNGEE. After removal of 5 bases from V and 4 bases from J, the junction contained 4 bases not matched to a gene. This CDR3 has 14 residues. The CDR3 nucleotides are TGTGCCAGCAGTCCTAGCGGGGGTTCAGATACGCAGTATTTT. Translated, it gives CASSPSGGSDTQYF.

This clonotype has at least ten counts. CDR3 amino acids: CASSVGTSGGTQETQYF. CDR3 sequence (DNA): TGTGCCAGCAGCGTAGGGACTAGCGGGGGGACCCAAGAGACCCAGTACTTC. The chain links TRBV9 to TRBJ2-5, with TRBD2 matching over 14 bases. This CDR3 spans 17 amino acids. V lost 0 bases and J lost 1; bases outside the gene matches: 2. Germline values: CDR1 SGDLS, CDR2 YYNGEE.

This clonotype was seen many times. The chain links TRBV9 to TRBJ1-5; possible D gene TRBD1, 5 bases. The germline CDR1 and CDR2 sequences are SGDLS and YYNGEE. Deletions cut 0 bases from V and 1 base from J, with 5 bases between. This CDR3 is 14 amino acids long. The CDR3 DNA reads TGTGCCAGCAGCGTAGAGGGGAGCAATCAGCCCCAGCATTTT. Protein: CASSVEGSNQPQHF.

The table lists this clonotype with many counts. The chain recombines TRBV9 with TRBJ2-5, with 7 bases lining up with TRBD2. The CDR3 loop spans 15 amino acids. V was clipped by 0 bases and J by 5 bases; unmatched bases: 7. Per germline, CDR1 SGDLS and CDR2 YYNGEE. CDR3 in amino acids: CASSVGGGRGETQYF. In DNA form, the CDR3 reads TGTGCCAGCAGCGTAGGGGGCGGGCGGGGGGAGACCCAGTACTTC.

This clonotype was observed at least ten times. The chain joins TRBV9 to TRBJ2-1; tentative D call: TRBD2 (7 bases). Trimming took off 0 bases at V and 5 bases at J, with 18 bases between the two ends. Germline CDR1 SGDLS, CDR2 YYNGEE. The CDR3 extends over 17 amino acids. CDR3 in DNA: TGTGCCAGCAGCGTAGCTTTAGATGGGGAGGGGGACAATGAGCAGTTCTTC. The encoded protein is CASSVALDGEGDNEQFF.

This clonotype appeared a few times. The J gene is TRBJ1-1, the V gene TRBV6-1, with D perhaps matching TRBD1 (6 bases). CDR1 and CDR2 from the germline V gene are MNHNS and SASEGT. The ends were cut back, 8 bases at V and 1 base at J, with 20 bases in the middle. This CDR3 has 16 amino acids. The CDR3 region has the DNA TGTGCCAGCCCCGCCTTCAGGGGCGCCTGGAACACTGAAGCTTTCTTT. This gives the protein CASPAFRGAWNTEAFF.

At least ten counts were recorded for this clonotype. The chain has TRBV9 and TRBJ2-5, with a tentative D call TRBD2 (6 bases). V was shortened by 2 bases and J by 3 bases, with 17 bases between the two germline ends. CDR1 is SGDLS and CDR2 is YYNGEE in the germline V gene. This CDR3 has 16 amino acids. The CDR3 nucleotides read TGTGCCAGCAGCGTTGGCAGGGCGGGATCTAAAGAGACCCAGTACTTC. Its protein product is CASSVGRAGSKETQYF.

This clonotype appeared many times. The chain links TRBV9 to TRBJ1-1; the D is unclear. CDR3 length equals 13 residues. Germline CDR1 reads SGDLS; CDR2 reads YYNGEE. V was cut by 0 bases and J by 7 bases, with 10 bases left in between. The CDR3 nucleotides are TGTGCCAGCAGCGTAGCGGGGTTTGATGAAGCTTTCTTT. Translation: CASSVAGFDEAFF.